A single sample gave rise to the 18 T cell receptor beta chains below, sequenced in a study of T cells expressing NK-cell markers (TCRdb year 2020). Libraries were built with 5' RACE. The run used an Illumina HiSeq 2000. After the reads were reprocessed by TCRdb, one entry was made per CDR3 protein sequence, with no DNA. The sample table includes about 450,000 distinct CDR3 sequences. The top ten hold 7.3% of the sample. The sequencing sample was made of blood T cells: a sorted CD56 or NKG2C T cell subset, CD4+ or CD8+ T cells, or bulk PBMC T cells (not recorded which). All receptors derive from a woman between 18 and 70 years old in good health.

V and J are TRBV20-1 and TRBJ1-1. This CDR3 has 11 amino acids. The germline V gene has CDR1 DFQATT and CDR2 SNEGSKA (reference sequence). CDR3 amino acids: CSARHYTEAFF.

This sequence joins TRBV5-1 and TRBJ2-1; TCRdb names TRBD1, which stays unverified in the absence of DNA. The CDR3 extends over 15 amino acids. Germline CDR1 SGHRS, CDR2 YFSETQ. The CDR3 loop reads CASSYDSRVANEQFF.

CDR3 region: CSVARGLDKNIQYF. This sequence joins TRBV29-1 and TRBJ2-4. Germline CDR1 reads SQVTM; CDR2 reads ANQGSEA. The CDR3 length is 14 residues.

The rearrangement joins TRBV4-2 to TRBJ2-1; without DNA, the TCRdb call of TRBD1 cannot be checked. This CDR3 is 16 amino acids long. CDR1 and CDR2 from the germline V gene are LGHNA and YNFKEQ. This CDR3 reads CASTLVRDLDYNEQFF.

The chain recombines TRBV29-1 with TRBJ2-2; TCRdb names TRBD1, which stays unverified in the absence of DNA. This CDR3 is 16 amino acids long. Germline V gives CDR1 SQVTM, CDR2 ANQGSEA. This CDR3 reads CSVEAVPGGIDGELFF.

This rearrangement joins TRBV4-3 to TRBJ2-5; without DNA, the TCRdb call of TRBD1 cannot be checked. The CDR3 totals 17 residues. Per the germline V gene, CDR1 is LGHNA and CDR2 is YSLEER. CDR3 loop: CASSQGIQDSQQETQYF.

The V and J genes are TRBV7-2 and TRBJ2-3; without DNA, the TCRdb call of TRBD2 cannot be checked. Germline CDR1 SGHTA, CDR2 FQGNSA. The CDR3 spans 16 residues. The CDR3 reads CASSLWAAGATDTQYF.

The chain employs TRBV7-2 and TRBJ2-1; TCRdb designates TRBD2, a call that cannot be tested without DNA. Looked up from germline, CDR1 is SGHTA and CDR2 is FQGNSA. The CDR3 contains 14 residues. The CDR3 spells CASSRTSGYNEQFF.

The chain couples TRBV12-3 or TRBV12-4 to TRBJ2-2; the TRBD2 assignment by TCRdb is unverifiable without DNA. This CDR3 has 15 amino acids. The CDR3 reads CATRAVAGETGELFF.

The J gene is TRBJ1-1, the V gene TRBV5-1. CDR3 length: 15 amino acids. Germline CDR1 SGHRS, CDR2 YFSETQ. The CDR3 loop reads CASSFSNPEGTEAFF. Variable domain in full (rest from reference TRBV5-1 and TRBJ1-1): KAGVTQTPRYLIKTRGQQVTLSCSPISGHRSVSWYQQTPGQGLQFLFEYFSETQRNKGNFPGRFSGRQFSNSRSEMNVSTLELGDSALYLCASSFSNPEGTEAFFGQGTRLTVV.

This chain connects TRBV6-4 to TRBJ2-1; TCRdb's assignment of TRBD2 cannot be checked, as there is no DNA. In germline, CDR1 is MRHNA, CDR2 SNTAGT. The length of the CDR3 is 13 residues. CDR3 sequence reads: CASSADSPNEQFF.

The J gene is TRBJ1-3, the V gene TRBV10-3; as DNA is missing, the TRBD1 call by TCRdb cannot be tested. The CDR3 contains 16 residues. The germline CDR1 and CDR2 sequences are ENHRY and SYGVKD. CDR3 in amino acids: CAISPGQGSSGNTIYF.

The chain links TRBV5-1 to TRBJ1-1. The CDR3 has 12 residues. CDR1 and CDR2 from the germline V gene are SGHRS and YFSETQ. CDR3 sequence: CASREAYTEAFF. The full variable domain, in which reference TRBV5-1 and TRBJ1-1 provide the parts outside the CDR3, is KAGVTQTPRYLIKTRGQQVTLSCSPISGHRSVSWYQQTPGQGLQFLFEYFSETQRNKGNFPGRFSGRQFSNSRSEMNVSTLELGDSALYLCASREAYTEAFFGQGTRLTVV.

The chain is built from TRBV7-9 and TRBJ1-2. CDR3 length: 13 amino acids. CDR1 is SEHNR, CDR2 FQNEAQ, per germline (reference sequence). CDR3 residues: CASSRLDPSGYTF.

This chain uses TRBV18 with TRBJ2-1; TCRdb returns TRBD2, unconfirmable since there is no DNA. The CDR3 length is 16 residues. Germline CDR1 and CDR2: KGHSH and LQKENI. The CDR3 sequence: CASSQGTAANDNEQFF. Variable domain in full (rest from reference TRBV18 and TRBJ2-1): NAGVMQNPRHLVRRRGQEARLRCSPMKGHSHVYWYRQLPEEGLKFMVYLQKENIIDESGMPKERFSAEFPKEGPSILRIQQVVRGDSAAYFCASSQGTAANDNEQFFGPGTRLTVL.

V and J are TRBV28 and TRBJ1-2; TCRdb calls TRBD1, which cannot be checked without DNA. Per germline, CDR1 MDHEN and CDR2 SYDVKM. The CDR3 runs 13 residues. This chain's CDR3 is CATELSGGEGYTF.

V gene TRBV20-1 combines with J gene TRBJ2-6; as DNA is missing, the TRBD1 call by TCRdb cannot be tested. The CDR3 covers 18 residues. Looked up from germline, CDR1 is DFQATT and CDR2 is SNEGSKA (reference sequence). The CDR3 here is CSARAGTGGRTGANVLTF.

The chain joins TRBV7-2 to TRBJ1-1; the TCRdb D gene call, TRBD1, has no DNA to confirm it. The germline CDR1 and CDR2 sequences are SGHTA and FQGNSA. This CDR3 contains 13 residues. The CDR3 loop reads CASSLDRAREAFF.